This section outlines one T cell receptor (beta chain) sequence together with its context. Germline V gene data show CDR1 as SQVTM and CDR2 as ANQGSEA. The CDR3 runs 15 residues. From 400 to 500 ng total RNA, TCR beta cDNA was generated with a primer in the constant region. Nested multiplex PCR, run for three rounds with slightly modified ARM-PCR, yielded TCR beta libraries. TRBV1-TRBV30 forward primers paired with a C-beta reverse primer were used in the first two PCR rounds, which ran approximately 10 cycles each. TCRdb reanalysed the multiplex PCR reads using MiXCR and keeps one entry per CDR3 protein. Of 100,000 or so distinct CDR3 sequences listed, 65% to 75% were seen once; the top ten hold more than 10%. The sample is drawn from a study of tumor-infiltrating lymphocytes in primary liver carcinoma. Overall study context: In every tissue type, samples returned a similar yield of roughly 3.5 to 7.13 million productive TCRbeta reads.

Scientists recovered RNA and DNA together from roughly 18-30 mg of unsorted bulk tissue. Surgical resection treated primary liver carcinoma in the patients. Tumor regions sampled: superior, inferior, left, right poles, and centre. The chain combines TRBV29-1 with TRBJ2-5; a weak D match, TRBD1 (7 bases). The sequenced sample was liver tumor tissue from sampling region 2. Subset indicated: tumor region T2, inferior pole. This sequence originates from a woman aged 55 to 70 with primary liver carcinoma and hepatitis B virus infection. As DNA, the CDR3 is TGCGGTGTTGGAGGGGCTACAGGGGAACAAGAGACCCAGTACTTC. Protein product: CGVGGATGEQETQYF. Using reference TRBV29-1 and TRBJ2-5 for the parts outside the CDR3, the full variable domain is SAVISQKPSRDICQRGTSLTIQCQVDSQVTMMFWYRQQPGQSLTLIATANQGSEATYESGFVIDKFPISRPNLTFSTLTVSNMSPEDSSIYLCGVGGATGEQETQYFGPGTRLLVL.